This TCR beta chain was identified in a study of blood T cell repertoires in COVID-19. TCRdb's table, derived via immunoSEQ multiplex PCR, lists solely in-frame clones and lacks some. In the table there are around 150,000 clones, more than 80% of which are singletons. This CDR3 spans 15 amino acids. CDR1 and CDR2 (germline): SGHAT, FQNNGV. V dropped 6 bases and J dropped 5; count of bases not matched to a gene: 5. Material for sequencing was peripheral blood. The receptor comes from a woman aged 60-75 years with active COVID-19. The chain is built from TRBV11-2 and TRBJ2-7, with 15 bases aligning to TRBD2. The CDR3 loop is CASSVGLAGGNEQYF. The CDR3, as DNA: TGTGCCAGCAGTGTGGGACTAGCGGGAGGAAACGAGCAGTACTTC.